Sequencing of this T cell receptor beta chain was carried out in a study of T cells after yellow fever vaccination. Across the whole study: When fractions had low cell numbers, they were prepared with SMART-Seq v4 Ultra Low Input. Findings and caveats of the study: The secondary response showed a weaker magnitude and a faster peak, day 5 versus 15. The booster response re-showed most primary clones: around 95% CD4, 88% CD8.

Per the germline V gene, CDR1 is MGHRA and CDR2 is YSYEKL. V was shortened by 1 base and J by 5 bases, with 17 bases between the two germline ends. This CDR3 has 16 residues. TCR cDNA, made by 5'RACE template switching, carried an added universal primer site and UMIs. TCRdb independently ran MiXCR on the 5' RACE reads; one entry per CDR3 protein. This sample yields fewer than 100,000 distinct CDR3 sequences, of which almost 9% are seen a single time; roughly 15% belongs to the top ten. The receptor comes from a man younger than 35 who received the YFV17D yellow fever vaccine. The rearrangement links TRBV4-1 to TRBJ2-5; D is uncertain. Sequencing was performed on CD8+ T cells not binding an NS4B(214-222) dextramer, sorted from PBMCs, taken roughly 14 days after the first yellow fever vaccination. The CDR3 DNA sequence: TGCGCCAGCAGCCAAGGACGGCTCCAATACCGGGAGACCCAGTACTTC. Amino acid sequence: CASSQGRLQYRETQYF.